These 10 T cell receptor beta chains were sequenced from one sample in a study of beta chain features in type 1 diabetes listed by TCRdb under 2018. The method behind the library was the immunoSEQ multiplex PCR assay. All of the isolated RNA was reverse transcribed with the High Capacity cDNA Reverse Transcription Kit, so expressed TCRB transcripts were sequenced. TCRdb took over this immuneACCESS table, retaining in-frame rearrangements with V and J assigned. Such tables are incomplete; in checked studies, under half of the missing clones stem from an unresolved V gene, and the remainder is unexplained. The sample yields some 99,000 clones; under 40% were counted once. The ten biggest clones cover about 0.07% of the sample. The sequencing sample was made of stem cell memory CD4+ T cells from blood. This specimen's cell subset or site label, per the study, means: stem cell-like memory CD4+ T cells. The receptors were gathered from a woman aged 18-29 years in good health.

In its sample, this clone was seen once. The chain couples TRBV29-1 to TRBJ1-1; perhaps TRBD1 as D (6 bases). Trimming took 5 bases from V and 7 from J, leaving 20 bases between them. CDR1 SQVTM and CDR2 ANQGSEA come from the germline V gene. This CDR3 is 14 amino acids long. DNA of the CDR3: TGCAGCGTTAGGGGACACCTTTCGGCAAATGAAGCTTTCTTT. Protein: CSVRGHLSANEAFF.

This clone occurred a few times. The chain recombines TRBV27 with TRBJ1-1; D might be TRBD1 (6 bases). The germline gives CDR1 MNHEY, CDR2 SMNVEV (reference sequence). Trimming left V 3 bases short and J 11 bases short, with 19 bases between. This CDR3 is built from 14 residues. The CDR3 region has the DNA TGTGCCAGCAGTTTCCTTCGGGGTGGGCAGGGGGCTTTCTTT. Its protein product is CASSFLRGGQGAFF.

This clone was recorded a few times. The V and J genes are TRBV4-3 and TRBJ2-1, with 9 bases aligning to TRBD2. Germline values: CDR1 LGHNA, CDR2 YSLEER. CDR3 length: 16 residues. The J segment lost 7 bases and the V segment lost 4 bases, leaving 11 bases of the junction unmatched. DNA for the CDR3: TGCGCCAGCAGCCGTGGCCCCGCGGGAGGGCAAAATGAGCAGTTCTTC. Amino acid sequence: CASSRGPAGGQNEQFF.

This clone showed up just a few times. The chain has TRBV27 and TRBJ2-2; D might be TRBD1 (5 bases). This CDR3 has 14 residues. Germline CDR1 is MNHEY and CDR2 is SMNVEV (reference sequence). V lost 3 bases and J 6 bases, leaving 11 bases between the germline ends. The CDR3: CASSLSGISGELFF. In DNA, the CDR3 is TGTGCCAGCAGTTTGTCAGGGATCTCCGGGGAGCTGTTTTTT.

The J gene is TRBJ2-4, the V gene TRBV28; TRBD2 agrees at 12 bases. The CDR3 has 15 residues. Trimming took 4 bases from V and 8 from J; bases not matched to a gene: 6. Looked up from germline, CDR1 is MDHEN and CDR2 is SYDVKM. CDR3 nucleotides: TGTGCCAGCAGTTCTAGCGGGAGGGCCGGAGACATTCAGTACTTC. Amino acids: CASSSSGRAGDIQYF.

This chain joins TRBV28 and TRBJ2-7, with D possibly TRBD2 on 5 matching bases. The CDR3 extends over 16 amino acids. CDR1 and CDR2 (germline): MDHEN, SYDVKM. V shed 4 bases and J shed 3 bases, with 19 bases lying between them. The CDR3 region has the DNA TGTGCCAGCAGTTCCCCTGCGGGCAGGAGGAACTACGAGCAGTACTTC. Protein sequence: CASSSPAGRRNYEQYF.

The V call is TRBV2, the J call TRBJ2-5, with 7 positions matching TRBD1. The CDR3 contains 13 residues. V trimming: 11 bases; J trimming: 5 bases; junction bases outside the gene matches: 11. The germline gives CDR1 SNHLY, CDR2 FYNNEI. The CDR3 sequence is CAGLRGQGETQYF. The CDR3 coding sequence is TGTGCCGGGCTAAGGGGGCAGGGCGAGACCCAGTACTTC.

V is TRBV29-1 and J is TRBJ1-1; D possibly corresponds to TRBD1 (6 bases). V was pared by 5 bases and J by 6 bases, with 16 bases between. CDR1 and CDR2 from the germline V gene are SQVTM and ANQGSEA. The CDR3 has 13 amino acids. The chain's CDR3 is CSVKGGGNAEAFF. DNA for the CDR3: TGCAGCGTTAAAGGGGGGGGAAACGCTGAAGCTTTCTTT.

The chain carries TRBV19 and TRBJ2-7, with D uncertain. The length of the CDR3 is 15 residues. Per germline, CDR1 LNHDA and CDR2 SQIVND (reference sequence). Trimming took 1 base from V and 1 from J, leaving 11 bases between them. DNA of the CDR3: TGTGCCAGTAGTATAGGTGTGCCGGGTTCCTACGAGCAGTACTTC. This codes for CASSIGVPGSYEQYF.

V is TRBV5-1 and J is TRBJ2-7; tentative D call: TRBD1 (6 bases). V lost 1 base, J lost 6 bases, and 14 bases lay in between. Per the germline V gene, CDR1 is SGHRS and CDR2 is YFSETQ. The CDR3 is 14 amino acids. This chain's CDR3 is CASSLPGQVGEQYF. CDR3 coding DNA: TGCGCCAGCAGCTTGCCGGGACAAGTAGGCGAGCAGTACTTC.